Listed below are T cell receptor beta chains from one sample, sequenced in a study of chemoradiotherapy in HPV16-positive cancers. Only in-frame clones appear in the TCRdb table, and some are missing; sequencing was by immunoSEQ multiplex PCR. The sample includes roughly 34,000 clones, approximately 86% of them seen just once. Sequenced here: blood, sampled from a patient who underwent chemoradiotherapy. Receptor source: a human donor with HPV-associated anogenital cancer. Each CDR3 is given with its conserved first and last residue. The D gene is left open where the match is weak. Where a row states a size, it is once, few, many or the class of an expanded clone; other rows omit it.

CDR3,DNA,D,size,V,J
CASTRTPGFLYEQYF,TGTGCCAGCACCAGGACACCAGGGTTCCTCTACGAGCAGTACTTC,-,once,TRBV6-5,TRBJ2-7
CASSLAIGGNTGELFF,TGTGCCAGCAGCTTAGCGATTGGGGGCAACACCGGGGAGCTGTTTTTT,-,-,TRBV7-6,TRBJ2-2
CASSPNTGTGGKDTEAFF,TGTGCCAGCTCGCCAAATACCGGGACAGGGGGCAAGGACACTGAAGCTTTCTTT,TRBD1,-,TRBV18,TRBJ1-1
CASSIGAQMGAGTGELFF,TGTGCCAGCAGCATTGGGGCACAGATGGGGGCGGGCACCGGGGAGCTGTTTTTT,-,-,TRBV5-5,TRBJ2-2
CASSLVKGGSYGYTF,TGTGCCAGCAGCTTAGTGAAAGGGGGCAGCTATGGCTACACCTTC,TRBD1,once,TRBV7-8,TRBJ1-2
CASSPLQGADTF,TGTGCCAGCTCACCACTTCAAGGGGCAGACACCTTC,-,-,TRBV18,TRBJ1-2
CASSNRLAGEETQYF,TGTGCCAGCAGCAATCGACTAGCGGGGGAAGAGACCCAGTACTTC,TRBD2,few,TRBV9,TRBJ2-5
CASTGNTEAFF,TGCGCCAGCACGGGGAACACTGAAGCTTTCTTT,-,-,TRBV5-1,TRBJ1-1
CASSLEASGVYEQYF,TGTGCCAGCAGCTTAGAGGCTAGCGGGGTCTACGAGCAGTACTTC,TRBD2,-,TRBV7-2,TRBJ2-7
CASSSIPGTTSGNTIYF,TGTGCCAGCAGCTCAATCCCCGGGACCACCTCTGGAAACACCATATATTTT,-,-,TRBV7-2,TRBJ1-3
CASRWTENTEAFF,TGTGCCAGCAGGTGGACGGAGAACACTGAAGCTTTCTTT,-,-,TRBV28,TRBJ1-1
CASSLGQNGYTF,TGTGCCAGCAGCTTAGGACAGAATGGCTACACCTTC,-,-,TRBV7-9,TRBJ1-2
CASSDPAFF,TGTGCCAGCAGTGATCCAGCTTTCTTT,-,-,TRBV2,TRBJ1-1
CASSPLGGQNTEAFF,TGTGCCAGCAGTCCCCTGGGGGGTCAGAACACTGAAGCTTTCTTT,-,-,TRBV27,TRBJ1-1
CASSSAMGQNLNSPLHF,TGCGCCAGCAGCTCCGCGATGGGACAGAACCTTAATTCACCCCTCCACTTT,TRBD1,-,TRBV5-1,TRBJ1-6
CASSFGTGSYEQYF,TGTGCCAGCAGTTTCGGGACAGGTTCCTACGAGCAGTACTTC,TRBD1,-,TRBV27,TRBJ2-7
CASSPPSLAYEQYF,TGTGCCAGCTCACCCCCGTCACTTGCCTACGAGCAGTACTTC,-,-,TRBV18,TRBJ2-7
CASSPRWVDDTEAFF,TGTGCCAGTAGTCCGAGATGGGTCGACGACACTGAAGCTTTCTTT,-,-,TRBV19,TRBJ1-1
CASSLEARQPQHF,TGTGCCAGCAGCTTGGAGGCTCGGCAGCCCCAGCATTTT,-,few,TRBV5-6,TRBJ1-5
CASTQEPTGSIRSGELFF,TGCGCCAGCACTCAGGAACCGACAGGGTCAATAAGATCCGGGGAGCTGTTTTTT,TRBD1,-,TRBV4-1,TRBJ2-2
CSAGGLNTEAFF,TGCAGCGCGGGGGGATTGAACACTGAAGCTTTCTTT,-,-,TRBV29-1,TRBJ1-1
CASSQDRGKSYEQYF,TGCGCCAGCAGCCAAGATAGGGGAAAATCCTACGAGCAGTACTTC,-,-,TRBV4-1,TRBJ2-7
CASSLDGTSRWQYF,TGTGCCAGCAGCTTAGATGGAACTAGCAGGTGGCAGTACTTC,-,-,TRBV11-2,TRBJ2-7
CASSQVPGGGETQYF,TGCGCCAGCAGCCAAGTTCCGGGGGGAGGTGAGACCCAGTACTTC,TRBD2,-,TRBV4-3,TRBJ2-5
CASSEVAGYNEQYF,TGTGCCAGCAGTGAAGTGGCAGGGTACAACGAGCAGTACTTC,-,once,TRBV6-1,TRBJ2-7
CASSLWAGGYGYTF,TGTGCCAGCAGCTTGTGGGCAGGGGGCTATGGCTACACCTTC,TRBD1,-,TRBV5-4,TRBJ1-2
CASSPQTYEQYF,TGTGCCAGCTCCCCCCAAACCTACGAGCAGTACTTC,-,-,TRBV18,TRBJ2-7
CASSVGQGGGTEAFF,TGTGCCAGCAGCGTCGGACAGGGGGGAGGAACTGAAGCTTTCTTT,TRBD1,few,TRBV2,TRBJ1-1
CASSFGTGDYNEQFF,TGCGCCAGCAGCTTCGGGACAGGGGACTACAATGAGCAGTTCTTC,TRBD1,-,TRBV5-1,TRBJ2-1
CASSTLSGPANEKLFF,TGTGCCAGTAGTACCCTTTCGGGGCCAGCTAATGAAAAACTGTTTTTT,-,once,TRBV19,TRBJ1-4
CSAATSDEQYF,TGCAGTGCAGCAACTAGTGACGAGCAGTACTTC,-,-,TRBV20-1,TRBJ2-7
CASSLRTGYNEQFF,TGTGCCAGCAGCTTAAGGACAGGCTACAATGAGCAGTTCTTC,TRBD1,once,TRBV7-6,TRBJ2-1
CASSVQGQDYGYTF,TGTGCCAGCAGTGTGCAGGGGCAAGACTATGGCTACACCTTC,-,-,TRBV2,TRBJ1-2
CATSRDLGANYGYTF,TGTGCCACCAGCAGAGATCTGGGAGCTAACTATGGCTACACCTTC,-,-,TRBV15,TRBJ1-2
CASSHLTGGVGRNTEAFF,TGTGCCAGCAGCCATCTTACAGGGGGCGTCGGTAGGAACACTGAAGCTTTCTTT,TRBD1,-,TRBV2,TRBJ1-1
CASSLSGTGLNTQYF,TGTGCCAGCAGTTTATCGGGGACAGGGCTGAATACGCAGTATTTT,TRBD1,-,TRBV27,TRBJ2-3
CASSLDGGQTITDTQYF,TGTGCCAGCAGCTTAGATGGGGGACAGACTATCACAGATACGCAGTATTTT,TRBD1,-,TRBV11-2,TRBJ2-3
CASSPLNAGAHYEQYF,TGTGCCAGCTCACCACTTAATGCGGGAGCCCACTACGAGCAGTACTTC,TRBD2,-,TRBV18,TRBJ2-7
CASSFHRVGGSYEQYF,TGTGCCAGCAGCTTCCACAGGGTTGGGGGGTCCTACGAGCAGTACTTC,-,-,TRBV7-6,TRBJ2-7
CASSSGLAGAVKDTQYF,TGTGCCAGCAGCTCCGGACTAGCGGGGGCGGTTAAGGATACGCAGTATTTT,TRBD2,-,TRBV9,TRBJ2-3
CASSLRRTGELFF,TGTGCCAGCAGCTTGCGGCGGACCGGGGAGCTGTTTTTT,-,-,TRBV5-5,TRBJ2-2
CAISPSGTRNGELFF,TGTGCCATCTCACCTTCCGGGACAAGGAACGGGGAGCTGTTTTTT,-,-,TRBV10-3,TRBJ2-2
CASSLSTYDFADTQYF,TGCGCCAGCAGCTTGTCGACATACGATTTTGCAGATACGCAGTATTTT,-,-,TRBV5-1,TRBJ2-3
CAAAGAGEPQHF,TGTGCCGCCGCGGGGGCCGGGGAGCCCCAGCATTTT,-,-,TRBV18,TRBJ1-5
CASSLPGPRPDTDTQYF,TGCGCCAGCAGCTTACCGGGGCCCCGTCCCGACACAGATACGCAGTATTTT,-,-,TRBV5-1,TRBJ2-3